The present entry profiles one T cell receptor (beta chain) with its context. The antigen remains undetermined. A junction boundary mismatches the germline segment, possibly from a read error. Using a J-beta primer mix together with a sample-barcoded 5' primer, a second PCR was run for roughly 6 to 12 cycles. Every sample produced at least 2.5 million CDR3-containing paired-end reads. TCRdb reanalysed the 5' RACE reads using MiXCR and keeps one entry per CDR3 protein. The table includes about 2 million distinct CDR3 sequences, roughly 49% detected once. The CDR3 consists of 16 residues. The germline CDR1 and CDR2 sequences are MNHEY and SVGAGI. The sample is drawn from a study of blood T cells in healthy people across ages. Study-wide results and caveats: Unsorted PBMC input precluded a conclusive naive versus antigen-experienced comparison.

Sequenced sample: blood. The TCR comes from a middle-aged woman in good health. The chain joins TRBV6-5 to TRBJ1-2, with 7 bases fitting TRBD1. This CDR3 is CANSWPAGGGFYGYTF. The CDR3 DNA is TGTGCCAACAGTTGGCCTGCAGGGGGGGGCTTCTATGGCTACACCTTC.